This T cell receptor beta chain was sequenced in a study of PD-1 blockade in classical Hodgkin lymphoma. Study observations and caveats: Newly diagnosed patients and complete responders had comparable diversity at baseline. Diminished baseline TCR diversity has been reported in newly diagnosed patients relative to healthy donors. Nivolumab initiated under 1 year post-ASCT led to patient exclusion.

Only in-frame clones appear in the TCRdb table, and some are missing; sequencing was by immunoSEQ multiplex PCR. The sample lists tens of thousands of clones, around nine tenths occurring once. This clone has just one count. Its antigen is not identified. Germline lookup yields CDR1 KGHSH and CDR2 LQKENI. The germline V and J ends were trimmed by 1 base and 4 bases, with 10 bases remaining between them. The CDR3 contains 14 residues. Noted time point: cycle 4 day 1 (C4D1), after more than five weeks of nivolumab. Every patient was affected by relapse after autologous stem cell transplantation, while exposure to brentuximab vedotin was not uniform. Patients reached a best response of complete response, partial response or progressive disease.

The starting material was peripheral blood mononuclear cells (PBMCs), obtained before the fourth cycle of nivolumab. This clonotype originated in a human donor with classical Hodgkin lymphoma. The V gene is TRBV18, the J gene TRBJ1-2; D might be TRBD1 (5 bases). CDR3 sequence (DNA): TGTGCCAGCTCACCACAGGGGTACGGCTATGGCTACACCTTC. It specifies CASSPQGYGYGYTF. Full variable domain (remainder filled in from reference TRBV18 and TRBJ1-2): NAGVMQNPRHLVRRRGQEARLRCSPMKGHSHVYWYRQLPEEGLKFMVYLQKENIIDESGMPKERFSAEFPKEGPSILRIQQVVRGDSAAYFCASSPQGYGYGYTFGSGTRLTVV.